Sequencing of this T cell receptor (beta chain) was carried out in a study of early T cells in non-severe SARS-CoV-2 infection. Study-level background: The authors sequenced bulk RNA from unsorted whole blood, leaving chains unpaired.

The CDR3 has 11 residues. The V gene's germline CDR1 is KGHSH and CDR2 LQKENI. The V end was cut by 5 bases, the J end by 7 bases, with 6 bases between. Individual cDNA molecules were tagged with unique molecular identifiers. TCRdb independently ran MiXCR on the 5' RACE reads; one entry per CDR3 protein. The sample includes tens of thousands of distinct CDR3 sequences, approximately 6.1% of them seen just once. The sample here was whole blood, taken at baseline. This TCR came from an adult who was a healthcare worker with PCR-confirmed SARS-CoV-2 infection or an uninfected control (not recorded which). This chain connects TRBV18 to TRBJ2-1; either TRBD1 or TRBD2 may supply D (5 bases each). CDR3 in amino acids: CASSEGNEQFF. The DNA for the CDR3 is TGTGCCAGCTCAGAGGGGAATGAGCAGTTCTTC.